Below are 17 T cell receptor beta chains sequenced from a single sample in a study of blood T cell repertoires in COVID-19. Generated by immunoSEQ multiplex PCR, the TCRdb table keeps only in-frame clones and is missing some. The sample has some 80,000 clones; roughly four fifths are singletons. Specimen: peripheral blood. The receptors come from a human donor in a cohort sampled during active COVID-19.

The sample holds one count of this clone. This chain connects TRBV3-1 (or the pseudogene TRBV3-2) to TRBJ1-1, with 10 positions matching TRBD1. Germline V gives CDR1 LGHDT, CDR2 YNNKEL (reference sequence). V lost 6 bases to trimming and J lost 7 bases; unmatched junction nucleotides: 14. The CDR3 length is 16 residues. In DNA form, the CDR3 reads TGTGCCAGCAGGAAGACCACGGGACAGGGGCTAAATGAAGCTTTCTTT. Amino acid sequence: CASRKTTGQGLNEAFF.

V and J are TRBV20-1 and TRBJ2-7, with 10 bases fitting TRBD2. V lost 3 bases and J lost 6; bases outside the gene matches: 8. CDR1 DFQATT and CDR2 SNEGSKA come from the germline V gene (reference sequence). The CDR3 has 14 amino acids. The CDR3 loop reads CSASPTSGVGEQYF. The CDR3 region has the DNA TGCAGTGCTAGTCCCACTAGCGGGGTCGGCGAGCAGTACTTC.

This chain links TRBV6-2 or TRBV6-3 with TRBJ2-7; a weak D match, TRBD1 (5 bases). V lost 1 base to trimming and J lost 6 bases, with 13 bases between them. CDR1 MNHEY and CDR2 SVGEGT come from the germline V gene. The CDR3 extends over 14 amino acids. The CDR3 region is CASSYFTGGGEQYF. CDR3 coding DNA: TGTGCCAGCAGTTACTTCACAGGCGGTGGCGAGCAGTACTTC.

This chain connects TRBV6-2 or TRBV6-3 to TRBJ1-2; no clear D. CDR1 and CDR2 from the germline V gene are MNHEY and SVGEGT. This CDR3 has 12 residues. CDR3 nucleotide sequence: TGTGCGACCAGTTTAAATAACTATGGCTACACCTTC. As protein: CATSLNNYGYTF.

This sequence joins TRBV5-4 and TRBJ1-4, with D tentatively TRBD1 (6 bases). The germline gives CDR1 SGHNT, CDR2 YYREEE (reference sequence). Trimming pared 7 bases from V and 3 bases from J, leaving 16 bases between. The CDR3 has 15 residues. The DNA of the CDR3 is TGTGCCAGCCGGCCGCAGGACAGCCCTAATGAAAAACTGTTTTTT. It is translated as CASRPQDSPNEKLFF.

The chain carries TRBV19 and TRBJ1-2, with unresolved D. CDR1 is LNHDA, CDR2 SQIVND, per germline (reference sequence). This CDR3 comprises 14 residues. V lost 3 bases and J lost 4, with 12 bases in between. The CDR3 loop reads CASSISGIGYGYTF. The CDR3 region has the DNA TGTGCCAGTAGTATCTCGGGTATCGGCTATGGCTACACCTTC.

The V gene is TRBV7-2, the J gene TRBJ2-5; 8 bases are a match to TRBD1. The germline V gene has CDR1 SGHTA and CDR2 FQGNSA. The V gene end was trimmed by 5 bases and the J gene end by 3 bases; junction bases not matched to a gene: 5. The CDR3 spans 14 residues. The DNA for the CDR3 is TGTGCCAGCAGCCCTAACAGGGGGGAAGAGACCCAGTACTTC. The encoded protein is CASSPNRGEETQYF.

The CDR3: CASSVDSSYEQYF. CDR3 DNA sequence: TGTGCCAGTAGTGTGGACAGCTCCTACGAGCAGTACTTC. The genes are TRBV19 and TRBJ2-7; TRBD1 might be the D (6 bases). Trimming shortened V by 5 bases and J by 0 bases, and 8 bases separated the two germline ends. Germline loops: CDR1 LNHDA, CDR2 SQIVND (reference sequence). There are 13 residues in the CDR3.

This chain links TRBV19 with TRBJ1-1; tentative D call: TRBD1 (5 bases). This CDR3 has 13 amino acids. Trimming removed 8 bases at V and 0 bases at J, with 10 bases between. Germline V gives CDR1 LNHDA, CDR2 SQIVND (reference sequence). The CDR3 here is CASAGGMNTEAFF. The CDR3 region has the DNA TGTGCCAGTGCCGGGGGGATGAACACTGAAGCTTTCTTT.

Note on this clone: This may come from a read error, since a much larger clone is one base off. This chain connects TRBV7-2 to TRBJ2-7; 7 nucleotides agree with TRBD1. CDR3 length equals 14 residues. Trimming at V came to 2 bases and at J to 2 bases, leaving 3 bases not matched to a gene. CDR1 SGHTA and CDR2 FQGNSA come from the germline V gene. This chain's CDR3 is CASSLSQGAYEQYF. The CDR3 DNA sequence: TGTGCCAGCAGCTTAAGCCAGGGGGCCTACGAGCAGTACTTC.

The chain carries TRBV4-1 and TRBJ1-5, with a tentative D call TRBD1 (6 bases). Trimming cost V 3 bases and J 2 bases, with 14 bases left between them. The germline V gene has CDR1 MGHRA and CDR2 YSYEKL. CDR3 size: 16 residues. CDR3 region: CASSQVVPGGNQPQHF. The CDR3 DNA is TGCGCCAGCAGCCAGGTCGTGCCAGGGGGCAATCAGCCCCAGCATTTT.

The V gene is TRBV29-1, the J gene TRBJ1-2; D call uncertain. Germline V gene lookup returns CDR1 SQVTM and CDR2 ANQGSEA. CDR3 length: 12 amino acids. Trimming shortened V by 5 bases and J by 6 bases, and 13 bases separated the two germline ends. The CDR3 DNA reads TGCAGCGTTCGTCCCGATCGGGATGGCTACACCTTC. It specifies CSVRPDRDGYTF.

In its sample, this clone was seen once. V gene TRBV4-2 combines with J gene TRBJ1-6; TRBD1 matches at 10 bases. J lost 7 bases, V lost 1 base, and 4 bases had no gene match. CDR3 length equals 16 residues. Germline CDR1 reads LGHNA; CDR2 reads YNFKEQ. DNA for the CDR3: TGTGCCAGCAGCCAAGTGACAGGGGGCGGGAATTCACCCCTCCACTTT. Protein product: CASSQVTGGGNSPLHF.

The chain employs TRBV5-4 and TRBJ1-2; D remains unclear. Trimming pared 3 bases from V and 4 bases from J, leaving 13 bases between. This CDR3 is 14 amino acids long. Germline CDR1 SGHNT, CDR2 YYREEE (reference sequence). CDR3 loop: CASSSPAGLYGYTF. The CDR3 bases are TGTGCCAGCAGCTCCCCGGCAGGCCTCTATGGCTACACCTTC.

The genes are TRBV5-4 and TRBJ2-5; TRBD1 matches at 7 bases. The V and J ends lost 5 bases and 3 bases, in that order; junction bases with no gene match: 7. Per the germline V gene, CDR1 is SGHNT and CDR2 is YYREEE (reference sequence). The CDR3 spans 14 residues. DNA for the CDR3: TGTGCCAGCAGAACCGGGACAGTAAAAGAGACCCAGTACTTC. Protein product: CASRTGTVKETQYF.

V usage is TRBV9 and J usage is TRBJ2-5; possibly TRBD2 for D (7 bases). V was trimmed by 1 base and J by 5 bases, leaving 18 bases between them. Germline CDR1 reads SGDLS; CDR2 reads YYNGEE. The CDR3 covers 16 residues. This CDR3 reads CASSVMSGGLGETQYF. CDR3 coding DNA: TGTGCCAGCAGCGTAATGTCCGGGGGGCTGGGTGAGACCCAGTACTTC.

The J gene is TRBJ1-2, the V gene TRBV3-1 (or the pseudogene TRBV3-2); D gene uncertain. CDR3 length equals 13 residues. Germline V gives CDR1 LGHDT, CDR2 YNNKEL (reference sequence). Trimming left V 1 base short and J 8 bases short, with 11 bases between. CDR3 in amino acids: CASSQGGPIGYTF. The CDR3 DNA sequence: TGTGCCAGCAGCCAAGGAGGGCCCATCGGCTACACCTTC.